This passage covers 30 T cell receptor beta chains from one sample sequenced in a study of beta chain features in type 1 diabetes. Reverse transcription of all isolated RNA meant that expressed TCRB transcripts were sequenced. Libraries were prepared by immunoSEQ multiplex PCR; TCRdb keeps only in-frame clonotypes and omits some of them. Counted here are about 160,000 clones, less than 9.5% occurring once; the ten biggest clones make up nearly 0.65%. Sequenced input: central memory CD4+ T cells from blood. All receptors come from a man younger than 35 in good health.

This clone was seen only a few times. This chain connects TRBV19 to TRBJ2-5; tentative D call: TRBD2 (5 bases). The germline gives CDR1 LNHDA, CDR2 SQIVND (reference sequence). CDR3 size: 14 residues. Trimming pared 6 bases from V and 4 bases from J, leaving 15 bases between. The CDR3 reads CASRDTRGRETQYF. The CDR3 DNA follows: TGTGCCAGTAGGGATACCCGGGGTAGAGAGACCCAGTACTTC.

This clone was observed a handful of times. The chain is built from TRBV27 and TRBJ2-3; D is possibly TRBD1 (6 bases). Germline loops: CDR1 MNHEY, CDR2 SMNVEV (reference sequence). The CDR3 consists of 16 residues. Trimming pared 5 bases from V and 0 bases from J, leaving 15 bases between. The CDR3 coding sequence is TGTGCCAGCAGTCGTTACAGGGCAACTAGCACAGATACGCAGTATTTT. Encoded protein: CASSRYRATSTDTQYF.

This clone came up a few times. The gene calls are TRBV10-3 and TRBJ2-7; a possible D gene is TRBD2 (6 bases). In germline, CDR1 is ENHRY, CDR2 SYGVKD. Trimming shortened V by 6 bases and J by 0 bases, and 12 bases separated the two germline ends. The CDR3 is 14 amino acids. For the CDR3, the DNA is TGTGCCATCAGGTCCGGGACTGACTCCTACGAGCAGTACTTC. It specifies CAIRSGTDSYEQYF.

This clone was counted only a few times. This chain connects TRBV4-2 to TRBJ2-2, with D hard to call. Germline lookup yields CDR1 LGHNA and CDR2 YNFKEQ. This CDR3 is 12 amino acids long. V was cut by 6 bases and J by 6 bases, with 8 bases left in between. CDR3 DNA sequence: TGTGCCAGCAGGCCTCGCGCCGGGGAGCTGTTTTTT. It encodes CASRPRAGELFF.

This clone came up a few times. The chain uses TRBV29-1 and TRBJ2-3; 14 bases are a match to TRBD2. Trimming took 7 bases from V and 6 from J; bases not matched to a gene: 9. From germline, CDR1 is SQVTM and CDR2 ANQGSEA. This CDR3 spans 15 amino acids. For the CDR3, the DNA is TGCAGCGCCGAGAGACTAGCGGGAGGGCCTGATACGCAGTATTTT. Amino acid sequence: CSAERLAGGPDTQYF.

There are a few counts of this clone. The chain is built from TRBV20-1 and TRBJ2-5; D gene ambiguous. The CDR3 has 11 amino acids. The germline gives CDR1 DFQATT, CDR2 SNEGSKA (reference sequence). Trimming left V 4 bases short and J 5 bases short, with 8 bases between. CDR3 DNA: TGCAGTGCTACGGTGGAGGAGACCCAGTACTTC. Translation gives CSATVEETQYF.

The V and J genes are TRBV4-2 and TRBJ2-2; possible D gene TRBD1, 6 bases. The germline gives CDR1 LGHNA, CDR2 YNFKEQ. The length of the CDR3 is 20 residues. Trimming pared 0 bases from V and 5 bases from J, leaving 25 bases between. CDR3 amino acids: CASSQDTDRSKLPRTGELFF. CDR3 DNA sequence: TGTGCCAGCAGCCAAGATACTGACAGGTCGAAACTCCCTCGGACCGGGGAGCTGTTTTTT.

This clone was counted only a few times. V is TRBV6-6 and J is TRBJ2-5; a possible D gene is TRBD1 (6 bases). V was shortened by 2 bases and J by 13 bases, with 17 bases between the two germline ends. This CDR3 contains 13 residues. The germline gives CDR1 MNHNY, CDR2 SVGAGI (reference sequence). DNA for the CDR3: TGTGCCAGCAGTTACACCCGGGCAGACAGGTGGTACTTC. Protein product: CASSYTRADRWYF.

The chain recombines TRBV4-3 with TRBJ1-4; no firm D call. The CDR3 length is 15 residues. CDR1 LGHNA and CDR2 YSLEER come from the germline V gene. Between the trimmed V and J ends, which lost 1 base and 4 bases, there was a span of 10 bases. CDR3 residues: CASSQVRGINEKLFF. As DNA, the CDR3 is TGCGCCAGCAGCCAAGTGCGGGGTATTAATGAAAAACTGTTTTTT.

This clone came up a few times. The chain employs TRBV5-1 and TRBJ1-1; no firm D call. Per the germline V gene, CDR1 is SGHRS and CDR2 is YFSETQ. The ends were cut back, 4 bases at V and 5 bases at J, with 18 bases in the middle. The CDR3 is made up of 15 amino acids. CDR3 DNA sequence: TGCGCCAGCAGCGCCCACACCCCGGGGAGTACTGAAGCTTTCTTT. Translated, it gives CASSAHTPGSTEAFF.

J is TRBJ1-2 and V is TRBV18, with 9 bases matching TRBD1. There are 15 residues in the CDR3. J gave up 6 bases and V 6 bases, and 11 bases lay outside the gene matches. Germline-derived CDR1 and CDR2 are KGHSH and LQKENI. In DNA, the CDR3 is TGTGCCAGCTCCGCCCGCTCGGGACAGGGCCATGGCTACACCTTC. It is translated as CASSARSGQGHGYTF.

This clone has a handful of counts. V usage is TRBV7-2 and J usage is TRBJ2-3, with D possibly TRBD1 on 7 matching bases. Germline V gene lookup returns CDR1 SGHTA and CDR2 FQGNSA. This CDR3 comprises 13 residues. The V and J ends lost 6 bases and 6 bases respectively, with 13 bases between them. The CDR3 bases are TGTGCCAGCAGTACAGGGGAGGCTGATACGCAGTATTTT. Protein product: CASSTGEADTQYF. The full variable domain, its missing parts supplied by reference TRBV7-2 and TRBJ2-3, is GAGVSQSPSNKVTEKGKDVELRCDPISGHTALYWYRQSLGQGLEFLIYFQGNSAPDKSGLPSDRFSAERTGGSVSTLTIQRTQQEDSAVYLCASSTGEADTQYFGPGTRLTVL.

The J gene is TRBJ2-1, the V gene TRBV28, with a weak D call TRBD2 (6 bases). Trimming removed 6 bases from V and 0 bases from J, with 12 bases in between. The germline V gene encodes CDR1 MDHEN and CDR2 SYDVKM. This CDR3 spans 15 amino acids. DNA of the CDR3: TGTGCCAGCAGCCTGACCGGGGGCTCCTACAATGAGCAGTTCTTC. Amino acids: CASSLTGGSYNEQFF.

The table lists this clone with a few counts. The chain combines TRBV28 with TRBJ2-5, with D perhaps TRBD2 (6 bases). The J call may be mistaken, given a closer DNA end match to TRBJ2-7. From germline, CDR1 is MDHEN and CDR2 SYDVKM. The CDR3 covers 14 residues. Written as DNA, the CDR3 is TGTGCCAGCAGTCCCCACGGAGGGCGCTACGAGCAGTACTTC. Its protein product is CASSPHGGRYEQYF.

The CDR3, as DNA: TGTGCCAGCAGCTTTCCGGACAGGGGAGCGTATTTT. It specifies CASSFPDRGAYF. V usage is TRBV11-2 and J usage is TRBJ2-3; 9 positions match TRBD1. The length of the CDR3 is 12 residues. Unmatched junction bases numbered 6, after V lost 3 bases and J lost 14 bases. Germline-derived CDR1 and CDR2 are SGHAT and FQNNGV.

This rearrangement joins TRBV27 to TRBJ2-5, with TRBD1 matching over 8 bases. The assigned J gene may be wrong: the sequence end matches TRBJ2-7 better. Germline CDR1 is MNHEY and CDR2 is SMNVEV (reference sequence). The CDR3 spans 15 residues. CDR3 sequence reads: CASSLIQGAGYEQYF. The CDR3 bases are TGTGCCAGCAGTTTGATTCAGGGGGCGGGTTACGAGCAGTACTTC.

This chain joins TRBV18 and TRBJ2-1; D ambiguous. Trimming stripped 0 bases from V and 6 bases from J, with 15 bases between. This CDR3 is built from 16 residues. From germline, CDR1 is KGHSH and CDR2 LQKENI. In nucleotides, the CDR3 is TGTGCCAGCTCACCACCTAGATCTAGTATTGCCAATGAGCAGTTCTTC. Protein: CASSPPRSSIANEQFF.

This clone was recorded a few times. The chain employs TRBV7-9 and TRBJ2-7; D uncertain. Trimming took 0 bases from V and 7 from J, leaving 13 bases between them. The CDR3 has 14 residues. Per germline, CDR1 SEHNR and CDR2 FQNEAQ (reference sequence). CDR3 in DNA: TGTGCCAGCAGCTTAGCCGGTTCCGGTGTGGAGCAGTACTTC. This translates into CASSLAGSGVEQYF.

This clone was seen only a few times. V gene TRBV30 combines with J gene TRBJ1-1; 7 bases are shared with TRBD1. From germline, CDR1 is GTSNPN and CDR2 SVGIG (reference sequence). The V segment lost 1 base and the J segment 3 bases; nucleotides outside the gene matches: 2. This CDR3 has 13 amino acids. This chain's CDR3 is CAWSGDSDTEAFF. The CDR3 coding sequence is TGTGCCTGGAGTGGGGACAGCGACACTGAAGCTTTCTTT.

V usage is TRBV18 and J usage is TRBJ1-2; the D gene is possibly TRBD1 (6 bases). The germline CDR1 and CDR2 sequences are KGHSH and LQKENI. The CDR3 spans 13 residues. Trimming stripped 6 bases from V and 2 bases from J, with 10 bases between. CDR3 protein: CASSPGQNYGYTF. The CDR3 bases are TGTGCCAGCTCCCCCGGACAGAACTATGGCTACACCTTC.

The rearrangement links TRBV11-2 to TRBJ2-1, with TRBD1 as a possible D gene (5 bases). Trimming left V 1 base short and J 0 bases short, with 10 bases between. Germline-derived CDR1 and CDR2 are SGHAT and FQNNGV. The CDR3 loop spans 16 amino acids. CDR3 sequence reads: CASSLGQGSSYNEQFF. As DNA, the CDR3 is TGTGCCAGCAGCTTAGGGCAGGGTAGCTCCTACAATGAGCAGTTCTTC.

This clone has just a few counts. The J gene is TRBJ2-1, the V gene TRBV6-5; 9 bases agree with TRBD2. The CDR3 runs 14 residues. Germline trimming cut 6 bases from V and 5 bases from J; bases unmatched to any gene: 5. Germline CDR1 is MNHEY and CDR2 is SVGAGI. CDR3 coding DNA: TGTGCCAGCAGCCCGGGACTAGCAAACAATGAGCAGTTCTTC. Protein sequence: CASSPGLANNEQFF.

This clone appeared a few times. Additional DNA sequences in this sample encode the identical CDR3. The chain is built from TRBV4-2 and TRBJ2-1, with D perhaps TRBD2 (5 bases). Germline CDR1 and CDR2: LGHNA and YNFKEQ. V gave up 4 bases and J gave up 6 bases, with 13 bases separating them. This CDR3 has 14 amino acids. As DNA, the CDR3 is TGTGCCAGCAGCCCAGGAGAGGGCCCCAATGAGCAGTTCTTC. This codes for CASSPGEGPNEQFF.

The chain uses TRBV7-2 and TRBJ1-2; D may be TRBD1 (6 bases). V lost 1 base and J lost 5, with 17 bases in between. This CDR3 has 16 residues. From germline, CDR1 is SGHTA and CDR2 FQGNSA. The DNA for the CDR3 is TGTGCCAGCAGCTTAGTATCAGTGGGCAGGGGTTATGGCTACACCTTC. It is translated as CASSLVSVGRGYGYTF.

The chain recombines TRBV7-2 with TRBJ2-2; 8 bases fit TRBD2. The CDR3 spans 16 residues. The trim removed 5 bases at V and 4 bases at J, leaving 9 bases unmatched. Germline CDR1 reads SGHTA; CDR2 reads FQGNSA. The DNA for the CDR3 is TGTGCCAGCAGCCCGGGGGTAGCGGGACTCACCGGGGAGCTGTTTTTT. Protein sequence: CASSPGVAGLTGELFF.

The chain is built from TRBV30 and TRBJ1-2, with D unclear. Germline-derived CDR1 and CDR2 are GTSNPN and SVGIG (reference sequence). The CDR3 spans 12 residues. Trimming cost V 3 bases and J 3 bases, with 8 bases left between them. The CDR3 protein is CAWSEGYYGYTF. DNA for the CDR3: TGTGCCTGGAGCGAGGGATACTATGGCTACACCTTC.

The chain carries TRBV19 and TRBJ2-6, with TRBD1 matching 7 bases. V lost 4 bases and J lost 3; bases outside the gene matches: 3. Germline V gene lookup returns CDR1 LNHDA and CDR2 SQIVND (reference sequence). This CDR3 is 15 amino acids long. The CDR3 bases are TGTGCCAGTAGTAGGCGACAGGGTGGGGCCAACGTCCTGACTTTC. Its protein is CASSRRQGGANVLTF.

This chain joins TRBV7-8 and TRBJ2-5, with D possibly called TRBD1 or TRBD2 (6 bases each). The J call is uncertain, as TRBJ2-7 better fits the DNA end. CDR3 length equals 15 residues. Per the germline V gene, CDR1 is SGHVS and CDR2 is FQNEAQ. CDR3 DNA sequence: TGTGCCAGCAGCTCAGTGGTAGCCGGAGGGGGCGAGCAGTACTTC. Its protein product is CASSSVVAGGGEQYF.

This chain's CDR3 is CASSLGSGVEQYF. In DNA form, the CDR3 reads TGTGCCAGCAGCTTAGGGTCAGGGGTCGAGCAGTACTTC. The chain has TRBV7-9 and TRBJ2-5; possibly TRBD1 for D (6 bases). The end of the DNA is better explained by TRBJ2-7, so the J call may be wrong. CDR1 SEHNR and CDR2 FQNEAQ come from the germline V gene (reference sequence). The CDR3 loop spans 13 amino acids.

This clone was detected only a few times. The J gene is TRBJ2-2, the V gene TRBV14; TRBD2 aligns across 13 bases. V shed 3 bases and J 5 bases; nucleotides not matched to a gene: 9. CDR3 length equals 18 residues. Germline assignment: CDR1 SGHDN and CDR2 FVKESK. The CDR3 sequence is CASSQHRPGLAGTGELFF. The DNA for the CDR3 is TGTGCCAGCAGCCAGCACCGACCGGGACTAGCGGGAACCGGGGAGCTGTTTTTT.